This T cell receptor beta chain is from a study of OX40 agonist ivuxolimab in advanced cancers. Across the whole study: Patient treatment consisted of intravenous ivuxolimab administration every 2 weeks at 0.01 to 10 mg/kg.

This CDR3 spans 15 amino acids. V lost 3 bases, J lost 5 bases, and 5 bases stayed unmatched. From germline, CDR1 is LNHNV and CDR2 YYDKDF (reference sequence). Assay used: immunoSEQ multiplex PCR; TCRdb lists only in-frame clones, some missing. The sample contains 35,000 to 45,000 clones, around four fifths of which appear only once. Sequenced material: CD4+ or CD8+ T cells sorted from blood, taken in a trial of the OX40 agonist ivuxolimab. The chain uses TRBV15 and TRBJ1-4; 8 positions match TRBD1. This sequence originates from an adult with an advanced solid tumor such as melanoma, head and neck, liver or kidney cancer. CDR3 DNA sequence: TGTGCCACCAGCAGGGACAGGGCCAAGAATGAAAAACTGTTTTTT. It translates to CATSRDRAKNEKLFF.